This TCR beta chain stems from a study of tumor-infiltrating lymphocytes in primary liver carcinoma. Germline CDR1 and CDR2: LGHNA and YNFKEQ. The CDR3 is 17 amino acids. The investigators made TCR beta cDNA from roughly 0.55 ug total RNA, using a constant-region primer. ARM-PCR, slightly modified, supplied the TCR beta libraries through three nested multiplex PCR rounds. In the first two PCR rounds, TRBV1-TRBV30 forward primers were paired with a C-beta reverse primer, and each round lasted approximately 9 cycles. TCRdb re-called the multiplex PCR reads through MiXCR, storing one row per CDR3 protein. This sample has about 310,000 distinct CDR3 sequences, with around three fifths found just once. The blood RNA (from unsorted whole blood) was obtained, and germline DNA was also extracted.

The J gene is TRBJ2-2, the V gene TRBV4-2, with D possibly TRBD2 on 6 matching bases. The sequencing input was peripheral blood. The TCR sequence derives from a woman aged 30 to 39 with primary liver carcinoma and hepatitis B virus infection. The CDR3 DNA is TGTGACAGTAGACACCCCGTGGGGGGTTTAAGCACCGGGGAGCTGTTTTTT. Its translation is CDSRHPVGGLSTGELFF.